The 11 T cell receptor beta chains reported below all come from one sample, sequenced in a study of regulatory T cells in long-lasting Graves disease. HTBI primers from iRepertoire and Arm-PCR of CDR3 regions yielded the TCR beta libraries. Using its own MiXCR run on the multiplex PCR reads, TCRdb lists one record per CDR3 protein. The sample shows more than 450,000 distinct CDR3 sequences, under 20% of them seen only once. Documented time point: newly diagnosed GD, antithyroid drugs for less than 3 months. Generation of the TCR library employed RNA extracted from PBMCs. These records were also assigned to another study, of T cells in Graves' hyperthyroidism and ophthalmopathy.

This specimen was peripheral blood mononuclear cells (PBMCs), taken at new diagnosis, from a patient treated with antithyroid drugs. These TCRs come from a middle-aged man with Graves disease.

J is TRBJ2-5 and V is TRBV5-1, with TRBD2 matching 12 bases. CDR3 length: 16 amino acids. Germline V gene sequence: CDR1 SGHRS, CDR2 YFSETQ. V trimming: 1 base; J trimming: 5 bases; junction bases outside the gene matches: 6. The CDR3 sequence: CASSLTSGRLDETQYF. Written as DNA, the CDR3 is TGCGCCAGCAGCTTGACTAGCGGGAGGTTAGATGAGACCCAGTACTTC.

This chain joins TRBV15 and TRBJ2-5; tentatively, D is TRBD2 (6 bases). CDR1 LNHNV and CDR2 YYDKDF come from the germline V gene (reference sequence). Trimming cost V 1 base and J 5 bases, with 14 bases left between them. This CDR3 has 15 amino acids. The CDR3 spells CATSRVGDAGETQYF. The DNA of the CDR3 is TGTGCCACCAGCAGAGTAGGGGATGCGGGGGAGACCCAGTACTTC.

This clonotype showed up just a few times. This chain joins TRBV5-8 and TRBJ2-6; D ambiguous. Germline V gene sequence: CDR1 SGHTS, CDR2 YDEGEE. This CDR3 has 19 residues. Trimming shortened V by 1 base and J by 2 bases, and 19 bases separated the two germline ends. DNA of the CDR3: TGTGCCAGCAGCTTGAGGCCCGTGAGTACTAACCCTGGGGCCAACGTCCTGACTTTC. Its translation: CASSLRPVSTNPGANVLTF.

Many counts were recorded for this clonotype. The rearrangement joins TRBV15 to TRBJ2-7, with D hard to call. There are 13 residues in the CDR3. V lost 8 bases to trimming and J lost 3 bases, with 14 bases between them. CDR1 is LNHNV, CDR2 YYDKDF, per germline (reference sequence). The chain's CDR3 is CATPSYRGYEQYF. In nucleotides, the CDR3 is TGTGCCACCCCCTCCTATCGCGGCTACGAGCAGTACTTC.

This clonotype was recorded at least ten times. In DNA form, the CDR3 reads TGTGCCAGCAACTCACGACAGAACACTGAAGCTTTCTTT. As protein: CASNSRQNTEAFF. This chain connects TRBV2 to TRBJ1-1; unclear D gene. Germline CDR1 reads SNHLY; CDR2 reads FYNNEI. The CDR3 is 13 residues long. V dropped 7 bases and J dropped 1 base, with 10 bases sitting between them.

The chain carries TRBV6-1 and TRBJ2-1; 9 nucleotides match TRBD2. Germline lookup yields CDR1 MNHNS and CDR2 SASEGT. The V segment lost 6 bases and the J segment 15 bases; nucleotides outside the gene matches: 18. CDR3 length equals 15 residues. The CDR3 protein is CASRPTGTSKGAGFF. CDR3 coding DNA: TGTGCCAGCAGACCTACCGGGACTAGCAAGGGGGCCGGGTTCTTC.

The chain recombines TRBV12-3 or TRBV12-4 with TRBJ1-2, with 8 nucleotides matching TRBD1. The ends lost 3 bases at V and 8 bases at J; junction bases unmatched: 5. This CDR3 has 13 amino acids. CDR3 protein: CASSLGTGGGYTF. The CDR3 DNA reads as TGTGCCAGCAGTTTGGGGACAGGCGGAGGCTACACCTTC.

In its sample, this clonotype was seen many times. The CDR3 reads CSARSGYSNQPQHF. DNA of the CDR3: TGCAGTGCTAGATCAGGTTATAGCAATCAGCCCCAGCATTTT. This sequence joins TRBV20-1 and TRBJ1-5; no reliable D call. V dropped 2 bases and J dropped 0 bases, with 8 bases sitting between them. The CDR3 contains 14 residues. Per germline, CDR1 DFQATT and CDR2 SNEGSKA (reference sequence).

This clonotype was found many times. CDR3 coding DNA: TGTGCCAGCAGGGAGGGGACAGGGGTCTCCTACGAGCAGTACTTC. Its protein product is CASREGTGVSYEQYF. This chain links TRBV2 with TRBJ2-7, with 10 nucleotides matching TRBD1. The V gene end was trimmed by 6 bases and the J gene end by 0 bases; junction bases not matched to a gene: 5. The CDR3 spans 15 residues. Germline CDR1 and CDR2: SNHLY and FYNNEI. Drawing the rest from reference TRBV2 and TRBJ2-7, the complete variable domain is EPEVTQTPSHQVTQMGQEVILRCVPISNHLYFYWYRQILGQKVEFLVSFYNNEISEKSEIFDDQFSVERPDGSNFTLKIRSTKLEDSAMYFCASREGTGVSYEQYFGPGTRLTVT.

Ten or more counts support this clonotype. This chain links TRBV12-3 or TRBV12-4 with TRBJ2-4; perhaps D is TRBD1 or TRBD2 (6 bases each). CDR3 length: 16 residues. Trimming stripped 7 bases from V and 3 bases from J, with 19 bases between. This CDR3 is CASTLGGGISKNIQYF. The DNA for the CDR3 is TGTGCCAGCACCCTGGGGGGCGGGATAAGCAAAAACATTCAGTACTTC.

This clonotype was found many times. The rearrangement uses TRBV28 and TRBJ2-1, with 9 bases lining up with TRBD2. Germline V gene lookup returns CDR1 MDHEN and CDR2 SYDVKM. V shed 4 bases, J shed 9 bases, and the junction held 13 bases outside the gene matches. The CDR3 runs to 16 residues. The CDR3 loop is CASSSLAGLGKSEQFF. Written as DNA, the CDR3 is TGTGCCAGCAGTTCGCTAGCGGGATTGGGAAAATCTGAGCAGTTCTTC.